This TCR beta chain was observed in a study of T-cell memory formation after mild COVID-19. Turning to the study itself: TCR clusters showed largely donor specificity.

Each CDR3 protein gets one entry after TCRdb re-called the 5' RACE reads with MiXCR. Counted here are 470,000 or so distinct CDR3 sequences, 15% to 20% occurring once; the ten biggest clones make up around an eighth. Findings and limits, study-wide: Nothing showed for sure that second-wave clones peaking on day 37 were SARS-CoV-2 specific. Day 15 to 85 contracting clones showed balanced CD4/CD8; later expanders leaned CD4+. There were some responding clones in pre-infection memory, which suggested that cross-reactive memory had joined.

The CDR3 loop spans 15 amino acids. The germline V gene encodes CDR1 MNHNS and CDR2 SASEGT. The V gene lost 0 bases and the J gene lost 4 bases, with 12 bases spanning the gap. As for this clonotype: Its cognate antigen is unknown.

The source is an adult woman who had mild COVID-19 (a few samples of this study predate the infection). Cell type and time point are not known. The sample consisted of PBMCs or a T cell subset sorted from them (not recorded which). The genes are TRBV6-1 and TRBJ1-2, with D tentatively TRBD1 (6 bases). CDR3 bases: TGTGCCAGCAGTGAAGCGGTAGCAGGGGTCTATGGCTACACCTTC. Its translation is CASSEAVAGVYGYTF.